Included here is one TCR beta chain sequence, with context. Its matching antigen is unknown. This entry comes from a study of cytomegalovirus exposure and HLA in healthy donors. General study points: An Asian-associated ancestry cluster reportedly showed fewer N-insertions than the approximately 650-donor mean in a later analysis. Association of a missense DCLRE1C variant with TCR beta V- and J-gene trimming was reported in a later analysis.

PCR involved 60 Vbeta and 13 Jbeta primers. The protocol was immunoSEQ multiplex PCR, while the TCRdb copy is restricted to in-frame clones and leaves out a portion. This sample has around 120,000 clones, with over 60% found just once. The germline gives CDR1 SGHTA, CDR2 FQGTGA. The V gene lost 5 bases and the J gene lost 0 bases, with 7 bases spanning the gap. There are 13 residues in the CDR3. This receptor was taken from a female donor in good health and CMV-seropositive. Sequenced input: PBMCs. The chain joins TRBV7-3 to TRBJ1-1; D is unclear. CDR3 residues: CASSLLVNTEAFF. Written as DNA, the CDR3 is TGTGCCAGCAGCCTACTGGTGAACACTGAAGCTTTCTTT.